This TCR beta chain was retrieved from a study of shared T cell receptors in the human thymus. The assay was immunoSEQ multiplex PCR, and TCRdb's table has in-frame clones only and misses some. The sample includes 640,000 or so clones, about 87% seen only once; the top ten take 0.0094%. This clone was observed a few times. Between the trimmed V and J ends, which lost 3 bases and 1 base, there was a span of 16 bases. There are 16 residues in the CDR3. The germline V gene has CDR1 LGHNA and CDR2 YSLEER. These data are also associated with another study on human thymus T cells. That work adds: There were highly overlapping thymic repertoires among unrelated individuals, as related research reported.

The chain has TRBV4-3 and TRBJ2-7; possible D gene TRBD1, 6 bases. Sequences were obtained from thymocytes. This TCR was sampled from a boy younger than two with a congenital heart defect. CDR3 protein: CASSQIQGQTSYEQYF. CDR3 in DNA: TGCGCCAGCAGCCAGATCCAAGGACAGACGTCCTACGAGCAGTACTTC.